This record covers a single T cell receptor (beta chain). In the CD4+ fraction, cells were divided into CD45RA+ naive and CD45RA-negative memory subsets. Profiled with immunoSEQ multiplex PCR; TCRdb holds only in-frame clones, not every one. The data contain roughly 2.4 million clones, roughly 95% of them singletons. This specimen belongs to a study of shared clonotypes between healthy human individuals. This CDR3 comprises 13 residues. V lost 6 bases and J 7 bases, leaving 13 bases between the germline ends. Germline V gene data show CDR1 as MGHDK and CDR2 as SYGVNS. The origin of this receptor is a man younger than 35 in good health. The sequencing sample was made of naive CD4+ T cells sorted from blood. Specified subset: CD45RA+ positively selected. The J gene is TRBJ2-1, the V gene TRBV25-1; perhaps TRBD2 as D (5 bases). The CDR3 protein is CASSMAPGNEQFF. For the CDR3, the DNA is TGTGCCAGCAGCATGGCTCCGGGAAATGAGCAGTTCTTC.